The 27 T cell receptor beta chains in this list originate from one sample, sequenced in a study of blood T cell repertoires in COVID-19. Libraries were prepared by immunoSEQ multiplex PCR; TCRdb keeps only in-frame clonotypes and omits some of them. The sample lists approximately 170,000 clones, over 75% occurring once. The sample consisted of peripheral blood. Every receptor here comes from an elderly man with COVID-19, enrolled during active disease.

The genes are TRBV7-3 and TRBJ1-2; 8 bases align to TRBD1. The V gene's germline CDR1 is SGHTA and CDR2 FQGTGA. The CDR3 covers 21 residues. V gave up 4 bases and J gave up 5 bases; unmatched junction bases: 27. CDR3: CASSSHPPHAAGADRDYGYTF. CDR3 DNA sequence: TGTGCCAGCAGCTCTCATCCCCCCCACGCGGCCGGAGCGGACAGGGATTATGGCTACACCTTC.

The V gene is TRBV3-1 (or the pseudogene TRBV3-2), the J gene TRBJ1-1; possible D gene TRBD1, 5 bases. This CDR3 spans 14 amino acids. Looked up from germline, CDR1 is LGHDT and CDR2 is YNNKEL (reference sequence). Trimming pared 4 bases from V and 1 base from J, leaving 10 bases between. CDR3 amino acids: CASSLGTANTEAFF. Written as DNA, the CDR3 is TGTGCCAGCAGCCTTGGGACTGCGAACACTGAAGCTTTCTTT.

V is TRBV4-2 and J is TRBJ2-3; D may be TRBD2 (7 bases). The CDR3 has 16 amino acids. V lost 2 bases, J lost 1 base, and 13 bases lay in between. CDR1 is LGHNA and CDR2 is YNFKEQ in the germline V gene. For the CDR3, the DNA is TGTGCCAGCAGCCAACGGGGCGGGGGCCGCACAGATACGCAGTATTTT. Its translation is CASSQRGGGRTDTQYF.

This clone was observed a single time. The chain has TRBV4-2 and TRBJ1-5; D unresolved. V lost 6 bases and J lost 0, with 12 bases in between. The CDR3 spans 15 residues. Looked up from germline, CDR1 is LGHNA and CDR2 is YNFKEQ. CDR3 nucleotide sequence: TGTGCCAGCAGGGGAGGTAGTGATAGCAATCAGCCCCAGCATTTT. Protein: CASRGGSDSNQPQHF.

The rearrangement uses TRBV6-1 and TRBJ1-4; D possibly corresponds to TRBD1 (5 bases). V dropped 1 base and J dropped 8 bases, with 11 bases sitting between them. CDR3 length: 14 amino acids. Looked up from germline, CDR1 is MNHNS and CDR2 is SASEGT. The CDR3 DNA is TGTGCCAGCAGTGAAGGCAGGGTTGGGGAAAAACTGTTTTTT. Its translation is CASSEGRVGEKLFF.

The chain links TRBV19 to TRBJ1-5; weak D call: TRBD1 (6 bases). V shed 1 base and J shed 5 bases, with 12 bases lying between them. The germline V gene encodes CDR1 LNHDA and CDR2 SQIVND (reference sequence). This CDR3 has 15 amino acids. The CDR3 DNA reads TGTGCCAGTAGTATAGCTAACAGGGCGGATCAGCCCCAGCATTTT. This gives the protein CASSIANRADQPQHF.

V is TRBV11-3 and J is TRBJ1-1, with 7 bases matching TRBD1. The germline CDR1 and CDR2 sequences are SGHNT and YENEEA. The trim removed 5 bases at V and 1 base at J, leaving 7 bases unmatched. The CDR3 runs 15 residues. The CDR3: CASSLVQGGNTEAFF. The CDR3 DNA reads TGTGCCAGCAGCCTAGTTCAGGGGGGGAACACTGAAGCTTTCTTT. Supplemented by reference TRBV11-3 and TRBJ1-1, the full variable domain reads EAGVVQSPRYKIIEKKQPVAFWCNPISGHNTLYWYLQNLGQGPELLIRYENEEAVDDSQLPKDRFSAERLKGVDSTLKIQPAELGDSAVYLCASSLVQGGNTEAFFGQGTRLTVV.

The CDR3 here is CASSIDRSGGYTF. CDR3 DNA: TGTGCCAGCAGCATCGATCGCTCCGGGGGCTACACCTTC. This chain uses TRBV7-3 with TRBJ1-2; D gene ambiguous. Germline lookup yields CDR1 SGHTA and CDR2 FQGTGA. CDR3 length: 13 amino acids. V shed 5 bases and J shed 8 bases, with 15 bases lying between them. The full variable domain, rest sourced from reference TRBV7-3 and TRBJ1-2, is GAGVSQTPSNKVTEKGKYVELRCDPISGHTALYWYRQSLGQGPEFLIYFQGTGAADDSGLPNDRFFAVRPEGSVSTLKIQRTERGDSAVYLCASSIDRSGGYTFGSGTRLTVV.

The V and J genes are TRBV25-1 and TRBJ1-2; no clear D gene. The germline gives CDR1 MGHDK, CDR2 SYGVNS. Trimming left V 2 bases short and J 3 bases short, with 16 bases between. This CDR3 is built from 16 residues. This CDR3 is CASSEPGSPTDYGYTF. The CDR3 nucleotides are TGTGCCAGCAGTGAACCCGGGTCTCCAACGGACTATGGCTACACCTTC.

The sample holds one count of this clone. This chain connects TRBV5-4 to TRBJ2-3; 7 nucleotides agree with TRBD1. This CDR3 region has 13 residues. The germline V gene encodes CDR1 SGHNT and CDR2 YYREEE (reference sequence). Losses at the gene ends were 2 bases for V and 7 bases for J; bases not matched to a gene: 4. The CDR3 DNA reads TGTGCCAGCAGCTTTGACAGGGAAAATACGCAGTATTTT. Translation: CASSFDRENTQYF.

The chain carries TRBV12-5 and TRBJ1-6; D is unclear. V lost 1 base, J lost 0 bases, and 4 bases lay in between. CDR3 length equals 15 residues. Germline V lookup: CDR1 LGHNT, CDR2 FRNRAP. CDR3: CASGLDSSYNSPLHF. CDR3 nucleotides: TGTGCTAGTGGTTTGGATAGCTCCTATAATTCACCCCTCCACTTT.

This clone was observed a few times. The genes are TRBV19 and TRBJ2-7; 10 bases map to TRBD1. V shed 6 bases, J shed 2 bases, and the junction held 4 bases outside the gene matches. CDR3 length equals 14 residues. Germline V lookup: CDR1 LNHDA, CDR2 SQIVND (reference sequence). The DNA of the CDR3 is TGTGCCAGTAGCCTGGGACAGGGGCCCTACGAGCAGTACTTC. Translated, it gives CASSLGQGPYEQYF. Supplemented by reference TRBV19 and TRBJ2-7, the full variable domain reads DGGITQSPKYLFRKEGQNVTLSCEQNLNHDAMYWYRQDPGQGLRLIYYSQIVNDFQKGDIAEGYSVSREKKESFPLTVTSAQKNPTAFYLCASSLGQGPYEQYFGPGTRLTVT.

The chain recombines TRBV6-2 or TRBV6-3 with TRBJ1-1; D remains unclear. Trimming stripped 2 bases from V and 0 bases from J, with 4 bases between. CDR1 and CDR2 (germline): MNHEY, SVGEGT. The CDR3 runs 13 residues. The CDR3 sequence is CASSYTVNTEAFF. CDR3 in DNA: TGTGCCAGCAGTTACACAGTGAACACTGAAGCTTTCTTT.

This clone came up a few times. This rearrangement joins TRBV28 to TRBJ2-3; D is perhaps TRBD2 (7 bases). CDR3 length equals 15 residues. V was cut by 2 bases and J by 1 base, with 10 bases left in between. CDR1 and CDR2 (germline): MDHEN, SYDVKM. The DNA for the CDR3 is TGTGCCAGCAGTTTACCGGGGGGCGGCACAGATACGCAGTATTTT. Its protein is CASSLPGGGTDTQYF.

The chain's CDR3 is CASSPRDGRRAFF. The CDR3 DNA follows: TGTGCCAGCAGCCCGAGGGACGGGAGACGAGCTTTCTTT. The chain employs TRBV11-3 and TRBJ1-1, with D possibly being TRBD1 (5 bases). Germline V gene sequence: CDR1 SGHNT, CDR2 YENEEA. The CDR3 loop spans 13 amino acids. Trimming took 5 bases from V and 10 from J, leaving 17 bases between them.

The chain combines TRBV28 with TRBJ1-5; D ambiguous. Trimming left V 8 bases short and J 3 bases short, with 8 bases between. Per the germline V gene, CDR1 is MDHEN and CDR2 is SYDVKM. This CDR3 region has 12 residues. The CDR3 bases are TGTGCCAGCGGCAGGATCAATCAGCCCCAGCATTTT. This translates into CASGRINQPQHF.

The chain has TRBV19 and TRBJ2-3; D is unclear. Germline V CDR1 and CDR2: LNHDA, SQIVND (reference sequence). V lost 5 bases and J lost 4, with 13 bases in between. The CDR3 has 14 amino acids. CDR3 in amino acids: CASSLGLAADTQYF. In DNA, the CDR3 is TGTGCCAGTAGTTTGGGCTTGGCAGCAGATACGCAGTATTTT.

As DNA, the CDR3 is TGTGCCAGTAGTACACAGGGGGCTGAGGGAGAGACCCAGTACTTC. It is translated as CASSTQGAEGETQYF. The chain employs TRBV19 and TRBJ2-5; 9 bases are a match to TRBD1. The CDR3 is 15 amino acids. V gave up 4 bases and J gave up 4 bases; unmatched junction bases: 7. Per the germline V gene, CDR1 is LNHDA and CDR2 is SQIVND (reference sequence).

This sequence joins TRBV27 and TRBJ2-3; 9 nucleotides agree with TRBD2. The germline V gene encodes CDR1 MNHEY and CDR2 SMNVEV (reference sequence). CDR3 size: 16 residues. Trimming removed 2 bases from V and 3 bases from J; junction bases left unmatched: 6. The CDR3 protein is CASSLAGGRWTDTQYF. CDR3 coding DNA: TGTGCCAGCAGTTTAGCGGGGGGGCGGTGGACAGATACGCAGTATTTT.

V gene TRBV6-5 combines with J gene TRBJ2-7, with a possible D match to TRBD2 (6 bases). The V end was cut by 6 bases, the J end by 0 bases, with 15 bases between. The CDR3 has 15 residues. Per the germline V gene, CDR1 is MNHEY and CDR2 is SVGAGI. CDR3: CASSPQGGTSYEQYF. The CDR3 DNA follows: TGTGCCAGCAGCCCCCAGGGCGGGACCTCCTACGAGCAGTACTTC.

The chain carries TRBV2 and TRBJ1-5; the D is unclear. The CDR3 consists of 15 residues. Germline lookup yields CDR1 SNHLY and CDR2 FYNNEI. V lost 6 bases and J 7 bases, leaving 19 bases between the germline ends. CDR3 sequence reads: CASSQTSGLSQPQHF. The CDR3 DNA follows: TGTGCCAGCAGCCAGACTTCGGGGTTAAGCCAGCCCCAGCATTTT.

This chain joins TRBV19 and TRBJ2-7; maybe TRBD1 (6 bases). Looked up from germline, CDR1 is LNHDA and CDR2 is SQIVND (reference sequence). Trimming removed 5 bases from V and 1 base from J, with 9 bases in between. The CDR3 is 13 amino acids. CDR3 nucleotides: TGTGCCAGTAGTCCGACAGGTTCCTACGAGCAGTACTTC. Residues: CASSPTGSYEQYF.

A word on this clone: This specimen includes other DNA sequences encoding the same CDR3. The chain couples TRBV4-3 to TRBJ1-6, with a weak D call TRBD1 (6 bases). Germline V gene lookup returns CDR1 LGHNA and CDR2 YSLEER. With 0 bases removed from V and 7 bases from J, the gap between germline ends came to 10 bases. This CDR3 region has 15 residues. The CDR3 nucleotides read TGCGCCAGCAGCCAAGATGTGCAGGGGAATTCACCCCTCCACTTT. Translating it yields CASSQDVQGNSPLHF.

The chain couples TRBV5-1 to TRBJ1-1; no firm D call. Germline CDR1 SGHRS, CDR2 YFSETQ. The V end was cut by 0 bases, the J end by 0 bases, with 6 bases between. This CDR3 has 14 amino acids. The chain's CDR3 is CASSLGTLNTEAFF. The CDR3 coding sequence is TGCGCCAGCAGCTTGGGGACTTTGAACACTGAAGCTTTCTTT.

The V and J genes are TRBV29-1 and TRBJ2-2; maybe TRBD2 (5 bases). Germline V gene sequence: CDR1 SQVTM, CDR2 ANQGSEA. Trimming removed 7 bases at V and 5 bases at J, with 17 bases between. There are 14 residues in the CDR3. This CDR3 reads CSAASGLGTGELFF. CDR3 bases: TGCAGCGCCGCAAGCGGCCTGGGAACCGGGGAGCTGTTTTTT.

The rearrangement links TRBV6-5 to TRBJ2-1, with 8 positions matching TRBD1. From germline, CDR1 is MNHEY and CDR2 SVGAGI. V shed 9 bases and J 1 base; nucleotides not matched to a gene: 2. CDR3 length: 13 residues. In DNA, the CDR3 is TGTGCCAGTGACAGGGGTTCCTACAATGAGCAGTTCTTC. Translating gives CASDRGSYNEQFF.

The chain is built from TRBV2 and TRBJ1-5; 8 bases map to TRBD1. Per germline, CDR1 SNHLY and CDR2 FYNNEI. The J segment lost 4 bases and the V segment lost 6 bases, leaving 5 bases of the junction unmatched. This CDR3 spans 14 amino acids. The CDR3 reads CASRRTGKNQPQHF. The CDR3 DNA reads TGTGCCAGCAGGAGGACAGGGAAGAATCAGCCCCAGCATTTT.